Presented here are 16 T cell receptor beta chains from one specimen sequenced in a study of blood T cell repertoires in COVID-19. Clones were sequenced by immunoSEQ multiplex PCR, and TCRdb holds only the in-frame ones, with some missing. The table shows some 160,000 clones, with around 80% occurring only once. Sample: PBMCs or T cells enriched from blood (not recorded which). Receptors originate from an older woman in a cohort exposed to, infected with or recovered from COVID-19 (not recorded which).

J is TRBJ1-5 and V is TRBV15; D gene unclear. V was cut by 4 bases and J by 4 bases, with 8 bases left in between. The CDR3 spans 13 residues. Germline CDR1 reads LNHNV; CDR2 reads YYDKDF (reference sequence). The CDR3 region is CATSIQLNQPQHF. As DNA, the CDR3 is TGTGCCACCAGCATACAGCTAAATCAGCCCCAGCATTTT.

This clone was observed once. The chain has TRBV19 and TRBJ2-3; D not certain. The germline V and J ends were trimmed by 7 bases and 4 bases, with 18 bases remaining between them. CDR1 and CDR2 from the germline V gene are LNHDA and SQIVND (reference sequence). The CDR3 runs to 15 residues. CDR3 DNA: TGTGCCAGTACCAGGTGGGCCCTAATACCAGATACGCAGTATTTT. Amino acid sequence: CASTRWALIPDTQYF.

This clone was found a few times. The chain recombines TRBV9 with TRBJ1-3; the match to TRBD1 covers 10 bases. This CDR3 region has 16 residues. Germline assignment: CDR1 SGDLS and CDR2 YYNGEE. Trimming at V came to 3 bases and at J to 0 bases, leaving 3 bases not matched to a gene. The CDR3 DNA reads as TGTGCCAGCAGCGCCCGGACAGGGGGCTCTGGAAACACCATATATTTT. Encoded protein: CASSARTGGSGNTIYF.

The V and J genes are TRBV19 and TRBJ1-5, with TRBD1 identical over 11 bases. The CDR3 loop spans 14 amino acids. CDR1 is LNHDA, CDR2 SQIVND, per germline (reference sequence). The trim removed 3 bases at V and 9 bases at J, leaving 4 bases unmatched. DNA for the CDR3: TGTGCCAGTAGTATCGGACAGGGGGCACGGCCCCAGCATTTT. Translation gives CASSIGQGARPQHF.

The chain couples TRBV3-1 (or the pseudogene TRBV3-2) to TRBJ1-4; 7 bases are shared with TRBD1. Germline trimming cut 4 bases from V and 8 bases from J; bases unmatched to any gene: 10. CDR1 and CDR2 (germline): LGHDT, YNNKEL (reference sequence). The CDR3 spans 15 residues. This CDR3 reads CASSPTTGVVEKLFF. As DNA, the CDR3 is TGTGCCAGCAGCCCGACCACAGGGGTTGTAGAAAAACTGTTTTTT.

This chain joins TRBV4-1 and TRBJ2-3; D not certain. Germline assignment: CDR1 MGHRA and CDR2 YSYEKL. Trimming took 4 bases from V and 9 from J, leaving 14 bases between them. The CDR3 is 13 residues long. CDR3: CASSPSTELTQYF. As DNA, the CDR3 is TGCGCCAGCAGCCCTTCGACTGAGCTGACGCAGTATTTT.

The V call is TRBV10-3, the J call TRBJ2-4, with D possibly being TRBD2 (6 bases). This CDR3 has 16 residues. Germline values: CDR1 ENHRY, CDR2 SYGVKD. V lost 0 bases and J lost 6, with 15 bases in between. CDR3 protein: CAISESSLAEGNIQYF. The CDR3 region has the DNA TGTGCCATCAGTGAGTCCTCCCTTGCGGAGGGAAACATTCAGTACTTC.

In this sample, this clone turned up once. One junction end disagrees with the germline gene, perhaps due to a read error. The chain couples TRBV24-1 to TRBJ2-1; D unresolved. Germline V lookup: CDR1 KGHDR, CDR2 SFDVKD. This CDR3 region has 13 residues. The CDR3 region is CATRDSYYNEQFF. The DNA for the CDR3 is TGTGCCACCAGGGATTCGTACTACAATGAGCAGTTCTTC.

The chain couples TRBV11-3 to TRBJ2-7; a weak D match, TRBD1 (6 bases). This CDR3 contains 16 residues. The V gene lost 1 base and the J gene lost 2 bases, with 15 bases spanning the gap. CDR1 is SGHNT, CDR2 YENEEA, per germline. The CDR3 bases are TGTGCCAGCAGCTTAGGGGGGCCTATCTCAACCTACGAGCAGTACTTC. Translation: CASSLGGPISTYEQYF.

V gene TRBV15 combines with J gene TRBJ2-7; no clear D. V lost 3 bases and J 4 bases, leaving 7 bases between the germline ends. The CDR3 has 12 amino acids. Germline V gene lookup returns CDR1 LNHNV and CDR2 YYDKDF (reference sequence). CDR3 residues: CATSRTGYEQYF. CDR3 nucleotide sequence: TGTGCCACCAGCAGGACCGGGTACGAGCAGTACTTC.

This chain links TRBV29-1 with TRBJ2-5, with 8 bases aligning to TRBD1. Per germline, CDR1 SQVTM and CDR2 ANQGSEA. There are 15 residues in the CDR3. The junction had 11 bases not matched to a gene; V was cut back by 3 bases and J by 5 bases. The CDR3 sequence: CSVDPRGQGQETQYF. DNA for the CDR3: TGCAGCGTTGACCCAAGAGGACAGGGTCAGGAGACCCAGTACTTC.

This CDR3 is CASSSLAGDSYNEQFF. The DNA for the CDR3 is TGTGCCAGCAGTTCTTTAGCGGGGGACTCCTACAATGAGCAGTTCTTC. V is TRBV28 and J is TRBJ2-1; 9 positions match TRBD2. This CDR3 has 16 amino acids. The germline V gene encodes CDR1 MDHEN and CDR2 SYDVKM. V trimming: 4 bases; J trimming: 0 bases; junction bases outside the gene matches: 4.

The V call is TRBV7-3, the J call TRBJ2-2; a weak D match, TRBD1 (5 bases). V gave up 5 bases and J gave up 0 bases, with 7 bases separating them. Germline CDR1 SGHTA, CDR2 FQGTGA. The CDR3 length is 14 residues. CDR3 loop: CASSLTANTGELFF. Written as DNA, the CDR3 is TGTGCCAGCAGCCTGACAGCGAACACCGGGGAGCTGTTTTTT.

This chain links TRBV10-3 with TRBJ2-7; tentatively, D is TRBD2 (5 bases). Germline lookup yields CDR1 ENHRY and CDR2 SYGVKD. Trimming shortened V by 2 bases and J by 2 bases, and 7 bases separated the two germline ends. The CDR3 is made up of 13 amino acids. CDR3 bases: TGTGCCATCAGTGAGACGGGAACCTACGAGCAGTACTTC. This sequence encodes CAISETGTYEQYF.

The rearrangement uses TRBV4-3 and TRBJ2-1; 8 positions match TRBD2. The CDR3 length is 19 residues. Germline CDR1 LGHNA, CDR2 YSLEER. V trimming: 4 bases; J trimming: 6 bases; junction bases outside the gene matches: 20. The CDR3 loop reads CASSLGGASGFIGRNEQFF. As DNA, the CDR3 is TGCGCCAGCAGCCTAGGCGGGGCTAGCGGGTTTATCGGCCGCAATGAGCAGTTCTTC.

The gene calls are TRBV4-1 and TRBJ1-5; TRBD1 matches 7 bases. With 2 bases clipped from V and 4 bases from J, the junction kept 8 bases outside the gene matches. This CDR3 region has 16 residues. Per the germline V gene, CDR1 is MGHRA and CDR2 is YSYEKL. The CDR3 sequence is CASSQLLTGRNQPQHF. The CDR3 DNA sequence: TGCGCCAGCAGCCAACTCCTGACAGGGAGGAATCAGCCCCAGCATTTT.